This passage covers 27 T cell receptor beta chains from one sample sequenced in a study of regulatory T cells in long-lasting Graves disease. Arm-PCR of CDR3 regions and iRepertoire HTBI primers were used to build TCR beta libraries. TCRdb called the multiplex PCR reads again in MiXCR, with one record for every CDR3 protein. Here the sample spans a few hundred thousand distinct CDR3 sequences, 22% being singletons. Time point in this sample: persistent/refractory GD, antithyroid drugs over 5 years with positive TRAb. The TCR library used RNA extracted from PBMCs. The material sequenced was peripheral blood mononuclear cells (PBMCs), taken when the disease was refractory, from a patient treated with antithyroid drugs. The receptors stem from a female donor with Graves disease.

This clonotype was found a few times. The chain joins TRBV13 to TRBJ2-1; 8 bases align to TRBD1. V was pared by 3 bases and J by 8 bases, with 9 bases of the junction left unmatched. The CDR3 runs 15 residues. Germline V gene sequence: CDR1 PRHDT, CDR2 FYEKMQ (reference sequence). The CDR3 protein is CASSFGGQGRDEQFF. The CDR3 DNA sequence: TGTGCCAGCAGCTTCGGAGGACAGGGTAGGGATGAGCAGTTCTTC. The variable domain in full, with the rest retrieved from reference TRBV13 and TRBJ2-1, is AAGVIQSPRHLIKEKRETATLKCYPIPRHDTVYWYQQGPGQDPQFLISFYEKMQSDKGSIPDRFSAQQFSDYHSELNMSSLELGDSALYFCASSFGGQGRDEQFFGPGTRLTVL.

The chain links TRBV6-1 to TRBJ1-5; 7 positions agree with TRBD1. V dropped 7 bases and J dropped 4; count of bases not matched to a gene: 10. Germline V gene sequence: CDR1 MNHNS, CDR2 SASEGT. This CDR3 comprises 15 residues. CDR3 sequence: CASNATGEGNQPQHF. CDR3 in DNA: TGTGCCAGCAATGCCACAGGGGAAGGGAATCAGCCCCAGCATTTT.

This sequence joins TRBV18 and TRBJ1-2; D uncertain. The V and J ends lost 3 bases and 4 bases respectively, with 12 bases between them. In germline, CDR1 is KGHSH, CDR2 LQKENI. The CDR3 has 14 amino acids. The DNA of the CDR3 is TGTGCCAGCTCACCTGACGAGGAGAGCTATGGCTACACCTTC. Its protein product is CASSPDEESYGYTF.

This clonotype was observed a few times. The chain carries TRBV27 and TRBJ2-5; TRBD2 aligns across 12 bases. The germline V gene has CDR1 MNHEY and CDR2 SMNVEV (reference sequence). The CDR3 totals 16 residues. V was clipped by 4 bases and J by 4 bases; unmatched bases: 7. DNA of the CDR3: TGTGCCAGCAGTTCCACGACTAGCGGGAGAGGAGAGACCCAGTACTTC. Translated: CASSSTTSGRGETQYF.

This clonotype has at least ten counts. This sequence joins TRBV20-1 and TRBJ2-5, with TRBD2 identical over 9 bases. The V and J ends lost 2 bases and 2 bases, in that order; junction bases with no gene match: 6. Germline V gene lookup returns CDR1 DFQATT and CDR2 SNEGSKA (reference sequence). This CDR3 comprises 15 residues. The CDR3, as DNA: TGCAGTGCTAGACCCGGACTAGCGTGGCAAGAGACCCAGTACTTC. Protein: CSARPGLAWQETQYF.

There are a few counts of this clonotype. This rearrangement joins TRBV19 to TRBJ1-2, with D perhaps TRBD1 (6 bases). The CDR3 contains 16 residues. With 4 bases removed from V and 2 bases from J, the gap between germline ends came to 17 bases. The germline V gene has CDR1 LNHDA and CDR2 SQIVND (reference sequence). The CDR3 spells CASSRFQGTTNYGYTF. CDR3 bases: TGTGCCAGTAGTAGGTTCCAAGGGACAACAAACTATGGCTACACCTTC.

The rearrangement links TRBV7-9 to TRBJ1-5; no clear D gene. Germline-derived CDR1 and CDR2 are SEHNR and FQNEAQ (reference sequence). CDR3 length: 13 residues. Between the trimmed V and J ends, which lost 1 base and 6 bases, there was a span of 7 bases. CDR3 nucleotides: TGTGCCAGCAGCTTAGTATCATTTCAGCCCCAGCATTTT. It yields the protein CASSLVSFQPQHF.

This clonotype was counted at least ten times. The chain is built from TRBV28 and TRBJ1-2, with D possibly being TRBD1 (5 bases). Trimming pared 5 bases from V and 7 bases from J, leaving 11 bases between. The CDR3 contains 12 residues. CDR1 and CDR2 from the germline V gene are MDHEN and SYDVKM. CDR3 residues: CASSPGAIGYTF. Here the CDR3 DNA reads TGTGCCAGCAGTCCCGGGGCAATTGGCTACACCTTC.

A note on this clonotype: A clone one base away is much larger, so this may be a read error. The chain is built from TRBV12-3 or TRBV12-4 and TRBJ2-7; the match to TRBD2 covers 14 bases. Germline trimming cut 5 bases from V and 5 bases from J; bases unmatched to any gene: 5. The CDR3 is 15 residues long. The CDR3 sequence: CASSQGLAGAHEQYF. The CDR3 DNA sequence: TGTGCCAGCAGTCAGGGACTAGCGGGAGCCCACGAGCAGTACTTC.

This clonotype has just a few counts. V and J are TRBV2 and TRBJ1-1; D ambiguous. Germline V lookup: CDR1 SNHLY, CDR2 FYNNEI. V was pared by 11 bases and J by 1 base, with 11 bases between. This CDR3 comprises 12 residues. The CDR3 DNA reads as TGTGCCCTGTTCGGGTCGAACACTGAAGCTTTCTTT. It is translated as CALFGSNTEAFF.

In this sample, this clonotype turned up many times. The chain has TRBV28 and TRBJ1-1; maybe TRBD1 (6 bases). The length of the CDR3 is 15 residues. Germline V gene lookup returns CDR1 MDHEN and CDR2 SYDVKM. The V end lost 1 base, the J end lost 3 bases, and 12 bases lay between the germline ends. CDR3 amino acids: CASSLFTRGDTEAFF. CDR3 coding DNA: TGTGCCAGCAGTTTATTCACCAGGGGTGACACTGAAGCTTTCTTT.

In this sample, this clonotype turned up a few times. Here the CDR3 reads CASSFQGTSNAEAFF. The CDR3 nucleotides are TGTGCCAGCAGCTTTCAGGGAACTAGTAATGCTGAAGCTTTCTTT. The chain couples TRBV7-2 to TRBJ1-1; possible D gene TRBD1, 5 bases. The CDR3 is 15 residues long. V was clipped by 3 bases and J by 6 bases, with 17 bases between them. The V gene's germline CDR1 is SGHTA and CDR2 FQGNSA.

Comment on this clonotype: Just one base apart from a much larger clone, this may be a read error. The V gene is TRBV28, the J gene TRBJ2-5, with 8 bases aligning to TRBD2. CDR1 and CDR2 from the germline V gene are MDHEN and SYDVKM. The CDR3 sequence is 15 residues long. The CDR3 nucleotides are TGTGCCAGCACTTTATTAGCGGGGAGAGAAGAGACCCAGTACTTC. Residues: CASTLLAGREETQYF.

This clonotype was seen repeatedly, ten times or more. J is TRBJ1-1 and V is TRBV30; tentatively, D is TRBD1 (5 bases). CDR3 length: 13 residues. The germline V gene has CDR1 GTSNPN and CDR2 SVGIG (reference sequence). Trimming left V 1 base short and J 4 bases short, with 10 bases between. CDR3 nucleotides: TGTGCCTGGAGTGGGGGGTTTGGCACTGAAGCTTTCTTT. This codes for CAWSGGFGTEAFF.

This clonotype was counted only a few times. The chain recombines TRBV12-3 or TRBV12-4 with TRBJ2-5; D perhaps matches TRBD2 (6 bases). This CDR3 contains 14 residues. The ends were cut back, 3 bases at V and 6 bases at J, with 14 bases in the middle. CDR3 protein: CASSFFGGGQTQYF. As DNA, the CDR3 is TGTGCCAGCAGTTTTTTCGGGGGAGGACAGACCCAGTACTTC.

This clonotype was seen repeatedly, ten times or more. The chain links TRBV28 to TRBJ2-2, with D unresolved. V lost 5 bases and J lost 7, with 11 bases in between. Per germline, CDR1 MDHEN and CDR2 SYDVKM. This CDR3 is 13 amino acids long. The DNA for the CDR3 is TGTGCCAGCAGTGTGCGGTGGGTCGGGGAGCTGTTTTTT. Encoded protein: CASSVRWVGELFF.

This clonotype was observed at least ten times. This rearrangement joins TRBV2 to TRBJ1-3; a weak D match, TRBD1 (5 bases). Trimming took 7 bases from V and 0 from J, leaving 13 bases between them. CDR1 SNHLY and CDR2 FYNNEI come from the germline V gene. The CDR3 has 15 residues. The CDR3 DNA reads as TGTGCCAGCACCAGGACACAACCCTCTGGAAACACCATATATTTT. Its translation is CASTRTQPSGNTIYF.

The sample holds many counts of this clonotype. Written as DNA, the CDR3 is TGTGCCAGTAGTAACACCTTCAGGGGGCTCTACGAGCAGTACTTC. It specifies CASSNTFRGLYEQYF. This chain uses TRBV19 with TRBJ2-7; 8 bases align to TRBD1. This CDR3 has 15 amino acids. Germline V gene sequence: CDR1 LNHDA, CDR2 SQIVND (reference sequence). V lost 4 bases and J lost 3; bases outside the gene matches: 8.

The chain recombines TRBV28 with TRBJ1-4; TRBD1 might be the D (5 bases). CDR1 and CDR2 from the germline V gene are MDHEN and SYDVKM. With 4 bases removed from V and 7 bases from J, the gap between germline ends came to 19 bases. This CDR3 has 16 residues. CDR3 coding DNA: TGTGCCAGCAGTTCTCCGCAGGGATCGGGGGGTGAAAAACTGTTTTTT. Its protein product is CASSSPQGSGGEKLFF. Full variable domain (outside the CDR3, taken from reference TRBV28 and TRBJ1-4): DVKVTQSSRYLVKRTGEKVFLECVQDMDHENMFWYRQDPGLGLRLIYFSYDVKMKEKGDIPEGYSVSREKKERFSLILESASTNQTSMYLCASSSPQGSGGEKLFFGSGTQLSVL.

The chain is built from TRBV13 and TRBJ2-7; TRBD2 agrees at 8 bases. The CDR3 has 17 residues. CDR1 PRHDT and CDR2 FYEKMQ come from the germline V gene (reference sequence). Unmatched junction bases numbered 13, after V lost 3 bases and J lost 3 bases. CDR3 sequence reads: CASSFRYYSGEDYEQYF. As DNA, the CDR3 is TGTGCCAGCAGCTTCCGATATTATAGCGGGGAGGACTACGAGCAGTACTTC.

V and J are TRBV19 and TRBJ1-6; TRBD1 matches 9 bases. CDR1 and CDR2 from the germline V gene are LNHDA and SQIVND (reference sequence). J lost 10 bases, V lost 6 bases, and 10 bases had no gene match. CDR3 size: 15 residues. The CDR3, as DNA: TGTGCCAGTAGCAGTCAAGGACAGGGGTTCTCACCCCTCCACTTT. Amino acids: CASSSQGQGFSPLHF.

This clonotype appeared a few times. This rearrangement joins TRBV30 to TRBJ1-6; D gene ambiguous. This CDR3 spans 15 amino acids. Trimming removed 4 bases at V and 7 bases at J, with 17 bases between. The germline CDR1 and CDR2 sequences are GTSNPN and SVGIG (reference sequence). This CDR3 is CAWTRESSRNSPLHF. The CDR3, as DNA: TGTGCCTGGACACGGGAGTCTTCAAGGAATTCACCCCTCCACTTT.

V is TRBV20-1 and J is TRBJ2-2; TRBD2 matches at 8 bases. The V segment lost 2 bases and the J segment 8 bases; nucleotides outside the gene matches: 10. This CDR3 is 15 amino acids long. CDR1 and CDR2 (germline): DFQATT, SNEGSKA (reference sequence). The CDR3 coding sequence is TGCAGTGCTAGAAAAGTCATAGCGGGATCTGGGGAGCTGTTTTTT. Protein sequence: CSARKVIAGSGELFF.

This clonotype was picked up a small number of times. J is TRBJ2-7 and V is TRBV9; TRBD2 agrees at 11 bases. V lost 0 bases to trimming and J lost 3 bases; unmatched junction nucleotides: 2. CDR1 is SGDLS and CDR2 is YYNGEE in the germline V gene. CDR3 length equals 15 residues. The CDR3 DNA reads TGTGCCAGCAGCGTAGATCTAGCGGGAGGCTACGAGCAGTACTTC. It encodes CASSVDLAGGYEQYF.

This clonotype has only a few counts. With a much larger clone just one base away, this may be a read error. The chain carries TRBV28 and TRBJ1-5; no reliable D call. With 6 bases removed from V and 5 bases from J, the gap between germline ends came to 8 bases. CDR1 is MDHEN, CDR2 SYDVKM, per germline. This CDR3 region has 12 residues. The CDR3 is CASRLQDQPQHF. Written as DNA, the CDR3 is TGTGCCAGCAGATTGCAAGATCAGCCCCAGCATTTT.

Worth noting for this clonotype: A read error is possible here, since a much larger clone lies one base away. The rearrangement links TRBV28 to TRBJ1-4; TRBD1 agrees at 7 bases. Germline trimming cut 6 bases from V and 7 bases from J; bases unmatched to any gene: 8. This CDR3 has 14 amino acids. Per the germline V gene, CDR1 is MDHEN and CDR2 is SYDVKM. In nucleotides, the CDR3 is TGTGCCAGCAGAACCACAGGGGCCGGTGAAAAACTGTTTTTT. Its protein product is CASRTTGAGEKLFF.

At least ten counts were recorded for this clonotype. The rearrangement joins TRBV12-5 to TRBJ1-4; D is unresolved. V was trimmed by 6 bases and J by 14 bases, leaving 13 bases between them. The CDR3 totals 11 residues. From germline, CDR1 is LGHNT and CDR2 FRNRAP. CDR3 sequence reads: CASGRHSGLFF. The CDR3 region has the DNA TGTGCTAGTGGCCGCCATTCCGGCCTGTTTTTT. Variable domain in full (rest from reference TRBV12-5 and TRBJ1-4): DARVTQTPRHKVTEMGQEVTMRCQPILGHNTVFWYRQTMMQGLELLAYFRNRAPLDDSGMPKDRFSAEMPDATLATLKIQPSEPRDSAVYFCASGRHSGLFFGSGTQLSVL.